The present T cell receptor beta chain was sequenced within a study of T-cell memory formation after mild COVID-19. Study details: There were largely donor-specific TCR clusters. Study results and caveats: Within pre-infection memory, some responding clones were found, suggesting cross-reactive memory joined. A balance of CD4 and CD8 characterized clones contracting day 15 to 85, whereas later expanders leaned CD4+.

Germline-derived CDR1 and CDR2 are SGHRS and YFSETQ. Trimming took 0 bases from V and 4 from J, leaving 13 bases between them. The CDR3 runs 15 residues. In regard to this clonotype: The antigen is unknown.

5'RACE with constant-segment primers yielded barcoded, UMI-tagged TCR alpha and TCR beta cDNA libraries. TCRdb processed the 5' RACE reads anew with MiXCR; each CDR3 protein has one entry. The data contain approximately 240,000 distinct CDR3 sequences, roughly 17% of them singletons. Sample: PBMCs or a T cell subset sorted from them (not recorded which). The source of this sequence is a man aged 18 to 35 who had mild COVID-19 (a few samples of this study predate the infection). Cell type and time point are not known. This chain joins TRBV5-1 and TRBJ1-2; no reliable D call. CDR3 amino acids: CASSLEVNSPYGYTF. The DNA of the CDR3 is TGCGCCAGCAGCTTGGAGGTGAACAGCCCCTATGGCTACACCTTC. The variable domain in full, with the rest retrieved from reference TRBV5-1 and TRBJ1-2, is KAGVTQTPRYLIKTRGQQVTLSCSPISGHRSVSWYQQTPGQGLQFLFEYFSETQRNKGNFPGRFSGRQFSNSRSEMNVSTLELGDSALYLCASSLEVNSPYGYTFGSGTRLTVV.